The 17 T cell receptor beta chains presented below share a single source sample, sequenced in a study of OX40 agonist ivuxolimab in advanced cancers. The repertoire was sequenced with immunoSEQ multiplex PCR; TCRdb's copy has only in-frame clones and lacks some. The sample holds nearly 25,000 clones, about 77% seen once. Sequencing was performed on CD4+ or CD8+ T cells sorted from blood, taken in a trial of the OX40 agonist ivuxolimab. These receptors were taken from an adult with an advanced solid tumor such as melanoma, head and neck, liver or kidney cancer.

The chain joins TRBV10-1 to TRBJ2-2; D tentatively fits TRBD1 or TRBD2 (5 bases each). CDR1 is WNHNN and CDR2 is SYGVQD in the germline V gene (reference sequence). V lost 3 bases and J 4 bases, leaving 9 bases between the germline ends. This CDR3 comprises 14 residues. The CDR3 DNA is TGCGCCAGCAGTGAATCAGGGACCACCGGGGAGCTGTTTTTT. Protein sequence: CASSESGTTGELFF.

V and J are TRBV7-8 and TRBJ2-1; 9 bases line up with TRBD2. V shed 4 bases, J shed 4 bases, and the junction held 8 bases outside the gene matches. Per the germline V gene, CDR1 is SGHVS and CDR2 is FQNEAQ. This CDR3 comprises 16 residues. The CDR3 coding sequence is TGTGCCAGCAGCTCCCGAGCGGGAGGTCTTTACAATGAGCAGTTCTTC. Its protein is CASSSRAGGLYNEQFF.

J is TRBJ2-1 and V is TRBV7-2; D not resolved. Deletions cut 1 base from V and 10 bases from J, with 11 bases between. The V gene's germline CDR1 is SGHTA and CDR2 FQGNSA. The CDR3 is 13 residues long. The CDR3 DNA reads TGTGCCAGCAGCTTAGTAAGCGAAGGAGAGCAGTTCTTC. Encoded protein: CASSLVSEGEQFF.

This sequence joins TRBV6-5 and TRBJ1-4; TRBD1 aligns across 7 bases. CDR3 size: 14 residues. Germline lookup yields CDR1 MNHEY and CDR2 SVGAGI. V lost 3 bases, J lost 8 bases, and 6 bases stayed unmatched. CDR3 nucleotides: TGTGCCAGCAGTTATAGACAGGGTTGGGAAAAACTGTTTTTT. Its protein is CASSYRQGWEKLFF.

The chain has TRBV28 and TRBJ2-7, with TRBD2 identical over 12 bases. J was trimmed by 4 bases and V by 5 bases; bases with no gene match: 6. CDR1 MDHEN and CDR2 SYDVKM come from the germline V gene. This CDR3 has 15 amino acids. The CDR3 loop is CASSQTSGSRYEQYF. DNA of the CDR3: TGTGCCAGCAGTCAGACTAGCGGGAGTAGATACGAGCAGTACTTC.

The chain is built from TRBV7-2 and TRBJ2-1; tentatively, D is TRBD2 (5 bases). Germline CDR1 reads SGHTA; CDR2 reads FQGNSA. V lost 5 bases, J lost 0 bases, and 11 bases lay in between. The length of the CDR3 is 15 residues. The CDR3 sequence: CASSRPRASYNEQFF. As DNA, the CDR3 is TGTGCCAGCAGCCGTCCGAGGGCCTCCTACAATGAGCAGTTCTTC.

The V gene is TRBV5-6, the J gene TRBJ2-7; D might be TRBD1 (6 bases). The length of the CDR3 is 15 residues. Between the trimmed V and J ends, which lost 2 bases and 2 bases, there was a span of 14 bases. CDR1 is SGHDT and CDR2 is YYEEEE in the germline V gene. The CDR3 region is CASSLPGTSTYEQYF. CDR3 DNA sequence: TGTGCCAGCAGCTTACCCGGGACATCTACCTACGAGCAGTACTTC.

The CDR3 is CASSPQGAYEQYF. The CDR3 DNA sequence: TGTGCCAGCAGCCCCCAGGGGGCATACGAGCAGTACTTC. This sequence joins TRBV11-2 and TRBJ2-7, with TRBD1 identical over 8 bases. With 5 bases clipped from V and 4 bases from J, the junction kept 4 bases outside the gene matches. This CDR3 has 13 amino acids. Germline CDR1 is SGHAT and CDR2 is FQNNGV.

The rearrangement links TRBV5-1 to TRBJ2-5, with a tentative D call TRBD1 (6 bases). Trimming pared 4 bases from V and 3 bases from J, leaving 19 bases between. Germline-derived CDR1 and CDR2 are SGHRS and YFSETQ. The CDR3 runs 16 residues. The CDR3 DNA reads TGCGCCAGCAGCATAAAAACAGGGAAATTAGAAGAGACCCAGTACTTC. This sequence encodes CASSIKTGKLEETQYF.

The chain uses TRBV11-2 and TRBJ2-2, with 8 bases identical to TRBD1. This CDR3 has 14 amino acids. CDR1 SGHAT and CDR2 FQNNGV come from the germline V gene. V lost 6 bases, J lost 6 bases, and 6 bases stayed unmatched. The CDR3 DNA is TGTGCCAGCAGGCGGATGACAGGGGCCGGGGAGCTGTTTTTT. This sequence encodes CASRRMTGAGELFF. The variable domain in full, with the rest retrieved from reference TRBV11-2 and TRBJ2-2, is EAGVAQSPRYKIIEKRQSVAFWCNPISGHATLYWYQQILGQGPKLLIQFQNNGVVDDSQLPKDRFSAERLKGVDSTLKIQPAKLEDSAVYLCASRRMTGAGELFFGEGSRLTVL.

This clone was picked up a small number of times. The rearrangement links TRBV19 to TRBJ1-5; 8 positions match TRBD1. Germline loops: CDR1 LNHDA, CDR2 SQIVND (reference sequence). The CDR3 is 12 amino acids. With 7 bases clipped from V and 7 bases from J, the junction kept 3 bases outside the gene matches. CDR3 region: CASTRGQQPQHF. The CDR3 DNA is TGTGCCAGTACCAGGGGGCAACAGCCCCAGCATTTT.

The chain is built from TRBV29-1 and TRBJ1-2, with 9 bases lining up with TRBD1. The CDR3 contains 14 residues. Losses at the gene ends were 4 bases for V and 8 bases for J; bases not matched to a gene: 11. Germline V gene data show CDR1 as SQVTM and CDR2 as ANQGSEA. The CDR3 DNA reads as TGCAGCGTTGTAGAGGGTGGGACAGGGATAGGCTACACCTTC. Its translation: CSVVEGGTGIGYTF.

The genes are TRBV18 and TRBJ1-1; D possibly corresponds to TRBD1 (6 bases). Trimming took 3 bases from V and 4 from J, leaving 15 bases between them. This CDR3 spans 15 amino acids. CDR1 and CDR2 (germline): KGHSH, LQKENI. The CDR3 loop is CASSPNRAVGTEAFF. As DNA, the CDR3 is TGTGCCAGCTCACCGAACAGGGCGGTCGGCACTGAAGCTTTCTTT.

The chain links TRBV6-5 to TRBJ1-1; D unresolved. V dropped 0 bases and J dropped 3 bases, with 11 bases sitting between them. Germline V gives CDR1 MNHEY, CDR2 SVGAGI. The CDR3 has 15 amino acids. CDR3 bases: TGTGCCAGCAGTTACTCGCCGGGTGGGGACACTGAAGCTTTCTTT. It translates to CASSYSPGGDTEAFF.

V and J are TRBV28 and TRBJ1-1, with a possible D match to TRBD1 (5 bases). Germline loops: CDR1 MDHEN, CDR2 SYDVKM. The V end was cut by 5 bases, the J end by 1 base, with 17 bases between. The CDR3 consists of 16 residues. CDR3 bases: TGTGCCAGCAGTCTAGCCCCGGGCGACAGGAACACTGAAGCTTTCTTT. Its translation is CASSLAPGDRNTEAFF.

J is TRBJ1-1 and V is TRBV7-2; D not certain. The CDR3 runs to 12 residues. Germline lookup yields CDR1 SGHTA and CDR2 FQGNSA. V shed 9 bases and J shed 0 bases, with 8 bases lying between them. This CDR3 reads CASNSVNTEAFF. In DNA, the CDR3 is TGTGCCAGTAACAGTGTGAACACTGAAGCTTTCTTT.

The chain is built from TRBV27 and TRBJ2-3, with TRBD2 matching over 12 bases. V lost 8 bases and J lost 6; bases outside the gene matches: 9. CDR3 length: 15 residues. Germline CDR1 reads MNHEY; CDR2 reads SMNVEV (reference sequence). CDR3 loop: CASAPLAGGADTQYF. CDR3 DNA sequence: TGTGCCAGCGCCCCTCTAGCGGGAGGGGCTGATACGCAGTATTTT.